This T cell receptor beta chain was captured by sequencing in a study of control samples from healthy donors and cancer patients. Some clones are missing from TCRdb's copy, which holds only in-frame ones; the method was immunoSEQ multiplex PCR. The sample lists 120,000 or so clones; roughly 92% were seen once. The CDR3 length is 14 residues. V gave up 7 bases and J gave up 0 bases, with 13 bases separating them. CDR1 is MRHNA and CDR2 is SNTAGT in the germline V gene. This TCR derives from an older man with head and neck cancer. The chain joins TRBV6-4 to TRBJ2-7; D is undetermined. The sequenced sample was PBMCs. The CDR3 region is CASTGTSCSYEQYF. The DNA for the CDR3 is TGTGCCAGCACCGGTACGAGCTGCTCCTACGAGCAGTACTTC.